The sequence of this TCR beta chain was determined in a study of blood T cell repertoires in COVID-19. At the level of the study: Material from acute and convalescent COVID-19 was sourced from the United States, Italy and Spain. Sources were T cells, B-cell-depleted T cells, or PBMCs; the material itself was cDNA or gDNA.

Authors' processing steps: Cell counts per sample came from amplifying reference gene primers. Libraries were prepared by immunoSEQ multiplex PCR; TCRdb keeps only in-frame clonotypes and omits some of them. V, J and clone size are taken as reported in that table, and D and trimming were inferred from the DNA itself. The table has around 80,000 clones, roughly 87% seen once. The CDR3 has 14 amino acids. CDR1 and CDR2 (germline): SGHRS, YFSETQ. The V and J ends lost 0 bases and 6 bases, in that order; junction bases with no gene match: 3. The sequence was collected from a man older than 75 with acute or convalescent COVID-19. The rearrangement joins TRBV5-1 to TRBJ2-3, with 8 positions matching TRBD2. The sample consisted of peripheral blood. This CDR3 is CASSLDGGGDTQYF. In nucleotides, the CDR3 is TGCGCCAGCAGCTTGGACGGGGGGGGCGATACGCAGTATTTT. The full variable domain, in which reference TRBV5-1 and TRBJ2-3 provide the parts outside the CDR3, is KAGVTQTPRYLIKTRGQQVTLSCSPISGHRSVSWYQQTPGQGLQFLFEYFSETQRNKGNFPGRFSGRQFSNSRSEMNVSTLELGDSALYLCASSLDGGGDTQYFGPGTRLTVL.